Listed below are T cell receptor beta chains from one sample, sequenced in a study of CD8 T cells in Susac syndrome. TCRdb analysed the immunoSEQ multiplex PCR reads with MiXCR anew, one entry per CDR3 protein. Seen here are about 52,000 distinct CDR3 sequences, roughly 93% observed once, and the top ten hold 0.4% to 0.55%. The material sequenced was CD8+ T cells from PBMCs. All receptors come from a human donor with multiple sclerosis. The CDR3 runs from the conserved cysteine through the conserved F or W. Each record gives: J gene, D gene, clone size, V gene, CDR3 protein, CDR3 DNA. The D gene is left open where the match is weak. Rows give clone size only sometimes, using once, few, many, or a class for an expanded clone.

TRBJ2-7 TRBD2 . TRBV24-1 CATSDPTSNEQYF TGTGCCACCAGTGACCCGACTAGCAACGAGCAGTACTTC
TRBJ2-1 TRBD2 . TRBV28 CASSAGLAGGQEQFF TGTGCCAGCAGCGCGGGACTAGCGGGGGGGCAAGAGCAGTTCTTC
TRBJ2-5 . . TRBV30 CAWSSINQETQYF TGTGCCTGGAGTTCCATAAACCAAGAGACCCAGTACTTC
TRBJ1-6 TRBD1 . TRBV28 CASSLLGTGDTPHSPLHF TGTGCCAGCAGTTTATTAGGGACAGGGGATACCCCTCATTCACCCCTCCACTTT
TRBJ1-2 . once TRBV4-3 CASSQGSRGANYGYTF TGCGCCAGCAGCCAAGGAAGCAGAGGGGCGAACTATGGCTACACCTTC
TRBJ1-1 . . TRBV19 CASSMVNAEAFF TGTGCCAGTAGTATGGTAAACGCTGAAGCTTTCTTT
TRBJ2-2 . . TRBV15 CATSTENTGELFF TGTGCCACCAGCACGGAAAACACCGGGGAGCTGTTTTTT
TRBJ2-5 TRBD1 . TRBV7-9 CASSEPGQGGETQYF TGTGCCAGCAGCGAACCTGGACAGGGTGGTGAGACCCAGTACTTC
TRBJ1-5 . . TRBV9 CASSVAGGRQPQHF TGTGCCAGCAGCGTAGCGGGGGGGAGGCAGCCCCAGCATTTT
TRBJ1-1 . . TRBV5-1 CASAVGGKNEAFF TGCGCCAGCGCTGTAGGCGGAAAAAATGAAGCTTTCTTT
TRBJ2-3 TRBD1 . TRBV4-3 CASSQEPGQMTDTQYF TGCGCCAGCAGCCAAGAACCGGGACAGATGACAGATACGCAGTATTTT
TRBJ2-3 TRBD2 . TRBV3-1 CASSPETGGPGDTQYF TGTGCCAGCAGTCCCGAGACGGGGGGGCCGGGAGATACGCAGTATTTT
TRBJ2-7 . . TRBV6-6 CASSSPSVSYEQYF TGTGCCAGCAGTTCCCCCTCCGTTTCCTACGAGCAGTACTTC
TRBJ2-2 . . TRBV19 CASSIDRLRRTGELFF TGTGCCAGTAGTATAGATCGACTGAGGAGGACCGGGGAGCTGTTTTTT
TRBJ1-3 . . TRBV12-5 CASGLPLFSGNTIYF TGTGCTAGTGGTTTGCCGTTGTTCTCTGGAAACACCATATATTTT
TRBJ2-7 TRBD2 . TRBV11-2 CASRAWGGSYEQYF TGTGCCAGCAGGGCGTGGGGGGGGTCCTACGAGCAGTACTTC
TRBJ1-3 . . TRBV4-2 CASSQDNKGGNTIYF TGTGCCAGCAGCCAAGATAATAAGGGCGGAAACACCATATATTTT
TRBJ1-1 . . TRBV29-1 CSVEDLFGQKTEAFF TGCAGCGTTGAAGATCTATTCGGGCAGAAAACTGAAGCTTTCTTT
TRBJ1-1 . . TRBV2 CASSDFEENTEAFF TGTGCCAGCAGTGACTTCGAGGAGAACACTGAAGCTTTCTTT
TRBJ2-5 . . TRBV12-3/TRBV12-4 CASSFFLEGGQETQYF TGTGCCAGCAGTTTTTTTCTCGAGGGGGGGCAGGAGACCCAGTACTTC
TRBJ1-4 TRBD1 . TRBV5-1 CASSLDGTGYEKLFF TGCGCCAGCAGCTTGGATGGGACAGGATATGAAAAACTGTTTTTT
TRBJ1-1 . . TRBV27 CASSYLGPGVGEAFF TGTGCCAGCAGTTACCTCGGACCTGGAGTGGGTGAAGCTTTCTTT
TRBJ2-7 . . TRBV20-1 CSARDQAGPSYEQYF TGCAGTGCTAGAGATCAGGCGGGGCCCTCCTACGAGCAGTACTTC